This T cell receptor beta chain was profiled in a study of cytomegalovirus exposure and HLA in healthy donors. This clone appeared once. Its specificity is not known. PCR used 60 Vbeta primers and 13 Jbeta primers. TCRdb's copy holds only in-frame clones and misses some; the assay was immunoSEQ multiplex PCR. This sample has 95,000 to 150,000 clones, with 66% found just once. The germline gives CDR1 GTSNPN, CDR2 SVGIG (reference sequence). The junction had 10 bases not matched to a gene; V was cut back by 8 bases and J by 5 bases. CDR3 length: 13 residues. Findings and caveats of the study: It was confirmed in vitro that three of the CMV-associated chains were specific for CMV antigens.

The sequencing sample was made of PBMCs. The chain recombines TRBV30 with TRBJ2-5; TRBD1 matches at 8 bases. The clonotype comes from a man between 18 and 29 years old in good health and CMV-seronegative. This chain's CDR3 is CALQFDRGETQYF. In nucleotides, the CDR3 is TGTGCCCTCCAGTTTGACAGGGGTGAGACCCAGTACTTC. The variable domain in full, with the rest retrieved from reference TRBV30 and TRBJ2-5, is SQTIHQWPATLVQPVGSPLSLECTVEGTSNPNLYWYRQAAGRGLQLLFYSVGIGQISSEVPQNLSASRPQDRQFILSSKKLLLSDSGFYLCALQFDRGETQYFGPGTRLLVL.